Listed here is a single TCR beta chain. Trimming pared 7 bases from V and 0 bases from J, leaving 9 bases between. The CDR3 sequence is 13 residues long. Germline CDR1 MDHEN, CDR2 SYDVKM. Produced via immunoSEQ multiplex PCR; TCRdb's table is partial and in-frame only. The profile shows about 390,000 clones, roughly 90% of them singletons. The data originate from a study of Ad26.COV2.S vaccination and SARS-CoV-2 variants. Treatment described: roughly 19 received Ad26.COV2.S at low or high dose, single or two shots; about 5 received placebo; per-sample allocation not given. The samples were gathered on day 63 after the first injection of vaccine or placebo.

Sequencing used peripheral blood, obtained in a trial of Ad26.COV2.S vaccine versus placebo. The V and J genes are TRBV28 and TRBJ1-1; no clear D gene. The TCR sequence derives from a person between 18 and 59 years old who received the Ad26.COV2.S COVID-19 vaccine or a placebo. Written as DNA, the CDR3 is TGTGCCAGCATCAGAGGCATGAACACTGAAGCTTTCTTT. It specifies CASIRGMNTEAFF.